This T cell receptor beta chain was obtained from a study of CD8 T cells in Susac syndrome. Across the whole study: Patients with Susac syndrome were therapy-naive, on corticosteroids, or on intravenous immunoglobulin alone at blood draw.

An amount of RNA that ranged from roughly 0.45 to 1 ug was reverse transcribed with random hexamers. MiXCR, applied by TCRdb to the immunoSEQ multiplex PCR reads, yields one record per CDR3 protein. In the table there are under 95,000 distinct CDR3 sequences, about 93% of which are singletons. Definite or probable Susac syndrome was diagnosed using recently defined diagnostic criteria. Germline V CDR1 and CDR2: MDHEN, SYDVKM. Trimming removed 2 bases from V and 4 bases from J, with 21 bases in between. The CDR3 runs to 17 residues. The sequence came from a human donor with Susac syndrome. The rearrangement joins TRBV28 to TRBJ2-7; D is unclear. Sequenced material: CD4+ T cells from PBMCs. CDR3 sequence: CASSLEGGFPILYEQYF. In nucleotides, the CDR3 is TGTGCCAGCAGTTTAGAAGGTGGCTTTCCGATTTTATACGAGCAGTACTTC.